Following are 21 T cell receptor beta chains from one sample sequenced in a study of identical twins. TCRdb ran MiXCR on the 5' RACE reads and lists one entry per CDR3 protein. Of about 890,000 distinct CDR3 sequences in the sample, 10% to 15% are singletons; the top ten hold around 1.6%. In addition, the sample was reused for a study of yellow fever vaccine responses in identical twins.

Material: PBMCs. The receptor source for this set is a woman between 18 and 30 years old in good health.

This clonotype was detected only a few times. CDR3 nucleotide sequence: TGTGCCTTTGACATACGCACAGATACGCAGTATTTT. This gives the protein CAFDIRTDTQYF. V and J are TRBV6-5 and TRBJ2-3; D is unresolved. Trimming left V 11 bases short and J 1 base short, with 10 bases between. CDR1 and CDR2 (germline): MNHEY, SVGAGI. CDR3 length: 12 amino acids.

CDR3 sequence: CATSGRGKNIQYF. The CDR3 DNA reads as TGTGCCACCAGTGGACGGGGAAAAAACATTCAGTACTTC. The rearrangement uses TRBV24-1 and TRBJ2-4, with D possibly being TRBD2 (5 bases). The length of the CDR3 is 13 residues. Trimming left V 5 bases short and J 4 bases short, with 8 bases between. The V gene's germline CDR1 is KGHDR and CDR2 SFDVKD.

This clonotype has a handful of counts. The chain recombines TRBV12-3 or TRBV12-4 with TRBJ1-1; D gene unclear. With 2 bases removed from V and 5 bases from J, the gap between germline ends came to 12 bases. CDR3 length: 14 amino acids. CDR3 nucleotides: TGTGCCAGCAGTTTAAGCAGGAGCTCAACTGAAGCTTTCTTT. It is translated as CASSLSRSSTEAFF.

The V call is TRBV29-1, the J call TRBJ2-1; weak D call: TRBD2 (6 bases). Trimming stripped 4 bases from V and 2 bases from J, with 15 bases between. Germline loops: CDR1 SQVTM, CDR2 ANQGSEA. The CDR3 contains 15 residues. CDR3: CSVVGGDFPYNEQFF. For the CDR3, the DNA is TGCAGCGTTGTCGGCGGGGACTTTCCCTACAATGAGCAGTTCTTC.

This chain connects TRBV7-6 to TRBJ2-3; a weak D match, TRBD2 (5 bases). This CDR3 region has 16 residues. Trimming removed 1 base at V and 6 bases at J, with 17 bases between. Germline assignment: CDR1 SGHVS and CDR2 FNYEAQ. CDR3 sequence (DNA): TGTGCCAGCAGCTTAGGGTCCCCGGGAACGGGTGATACGCAGTATTTT. Translating gives CASSLGSPGTGDTQYF.

The rearrangement uses TRBV12-3 or TRBV12-4 and TRBJ2-7; D is undetermined. CDR3 length equals 14 residues. V was clipped by 3 bases and J by 2 bases, with 11 bases between them. The CDR3 DNA reads TGTGCCAGCAGTTTGGGTAGTCCCACCTACGAGCAGTACTTC. Its protein is CASSLGSPTYEQYF.

This clonotype was detected ten times or more. The V and J genes are TRBV24-1 and TRBJ2-1; D possibly corresponds to TRBD1 (5 bases). V shed 3 bases and J shed 7 bases, with 12 bases lying between them. The germline CDR1 and CDR2 sequences are KGHDR and SFDVKD. The CDR3 contains 14 residues. The CDR3 region is CATSDAQGLNEQFF. CDR3 nucleotides: TGTGCCACCAGTGATGCGCAGGGTCTAAATGAGCAGTTCTTC.

This clonotype was counted ten times or more. The chain couples TRBV6-1 to TRBJ1-5; 7 nucleotides match TRBD1. Germline loops: CDR1 MNHNS, CDR2 SASEGT. V gave up 8 bases and J gave up 3 bases; unmatched junction bases: 10. CDR3 size: 15 residues. DNA for the CDR3: TGTGCCAGCGCCGGGGGACAGCTGGTCAATCAGCCCCAGCATTTT. This encodes CASAGGQLVNQPQHF.

The chain links TRBV7-6 to TRBJ1-1; D is perhaps TRBD1 (5 bases). V lost 4 bases and J 0 bases, leaving 18 bases between the germline ends. The CDR3 consists of 17 residues. Germline CDR1 SGHVS, CDR2 FNYEAQ. Here the CDR3 reads CASSSRPVGLMNTEAFF. DNA of the CDR3: TGTGCCAGCAGCTCCCGCCCTGTGGGACTGATGAACACTGAAGCTTTCTTT.

The rearrangement joins TRBV2 to TRBJ2-1; 11 positions match TRBD2. The V gene's germline CDR1 is SNHLY and CDR2 FYNNEI. The V segment lost 10 bases and the J segment 0 bases; nucleotides outside the gene matches: 5. The CDR3 runs 15 residues. Here the CDR3 DNA reads TGTGCCACCTTAGCGGGAGGGAGCTCCTACAATGAGCAGTTCTTC. Translating gives CATLAGGSSYNEQFF. Full variable domain (rest looked up from reference TRBV2 and TRBJ2-1): EPEVTQTPSHQVTQMGQEVILRCVPISNHLYFYWYRQILGQKVEFLVSFYNNEISEKSEIFDDQFSVERPDGSNFTLKIRSTKLEDSAMYFCATLAGGSSYNEQFFGPGTRLTVL.

This clonotype turned up a few times. This rearrangement joins TRBV28 to TRBJ2-7, with 12 bases lining up with TRBD2. There are 15 residues in the CDR3. The V gene's germline CDR1 is MDHEN and CDR2 SYDVKM. Losses at the gene ends were 6 bases for V and 3 bases for J; bases not matched to a gene: 6. The CDR3 spells CASSQLAGGGYEQYF. In DNA form, the CDR3 reads TGTGCCAGCAGCCAACTAGCGGGAGGTGGCTACGAGCAGTACTTC.

A few counts support this clonotype. The chain links TRBV7-8 to TRBJ2-3; 12 nucleotides match TRBD2. The J segment lost 4 bases and the V segment lost 5 bases, leaving 10 bases of the junction unmatched. Germline V gene lookup returns CDR1 SGHVS and CDR2 FQNEAQ. The CDR3 covers 17 residues. CDR3 amino acids: CASSTRGLAGGSDTQYF. The CDR3 nucleotides read TGTGCCAGCAGCACCCGAGGTCTAGCGGGGGGGTCAGATACGCAGTATTTT. The complete variable domain, with remaining parts taken from reference TRBV7-8 and TRBJ2-3, reads GAGVSQSPRYKVAKRGQDVALRCDPISGHVSLFWYQQALGQGPEFLTYFQNEAQLDKSGLPSDRFFAERPEGSVSTLKIQRTQQEDSAVYLCASSTRGLAGGSDTQYFGPGTRLTVL.

The sample holds a few counts of this clonotype. The chain uses TRBV12-3 or TRBV12-4 and TRBJ2-5, with D perhaps TRBD1 or TRBD2 (5 bases each). The CDR3 is 15 amino acids. The germline V and J ends were trimmed by 3 bases and 1 base, with 12 bases remaining between them. The CDR3 bases are TGTGCCAGCAGTTTCTCAGGGCTAGCCCAAGAGACCCAGTACTTC. Translating gives CASSFSGLAQETQYF.

The chain couples TRBV18 to TRBJ2-2; D gene ambiguous. The ends were cut back, 5 bases at V and 2 bases at J, with 15 bases in the middle. Germline-derived CDR1 and CDR2 are KGHSH and LQKENI. This CDR3 region has 16 residues. CDR3 sequence (DNA): TGTGCCAGCTCATCGAAGGGTCAAGTCAACACCGGGGAGCTGTTTTTT. This encodes CASSSKGQVNTGELFF.

The chain carries TRBV20-1 and TRBJ2-3; 7 nucleotides align to TRBD2. V lost 3 bases to trimming and J lost 0 bases; unmatched junction nucleotides: 6. The CDR3 length is 15 residues. Germline loops: CDR1 DFQATT, CDR2 SNEGSKA (reference sequence). As DNA, the CDR3 is TGCAGTGCTAGCTCTAGCGGCCTCAGCACAGATACGCAGTATTTT. Translation: CSASSSGLSTDTQYF.

In this sample, this clonotype turned up a few times. The V gene is TRBV3-1, the J gene TRBJ1-2; unclear D gene. The V and J ends lost 0 bases and 4 bases respectively, with 12 bases between them. CDR1 and CDR2 (germline): LGHDT, YNNKEL (reference sequence). The length of the CDR3 is 15 residues. CDR3 DNA sequence: TGTGCCAGCAGCCAAGAGGGTAGGGTGGGCTATGGCTACACCTTC. Translated: CASSQEGRVGYGYTF.

At least ten counts were recorded for this clonotype. The chain is built from TRBV2 and TRBJ1-2; D unresolved. The ends were cut back, 7 bases at V and 2 bases at J, with 14 bases in the middle. The CDR3 covers 14 residues. Germline CDR1 SNHLY, CDR2 FYNNEI. The CDR3 protein is CASNRETVNYGYTF. CDR3 coding DNA: TGTGCCAGCAACCGGGAAACTGTAAACTATGGCTACACCTTC.

This clonotype came up a few times. The rearrangement joins TRBV28 to TRBJ2-7; TRBD1 aligns across 7 bases. The CDR3 is made up of 13 amino acids. V trimming: 6 bases; J trimming: 2 bases; junction bases outside the gene matches: 4. Per the germline V gene, CDR1 is MDHEN and CDR2 is SYDVKM. CDR3 protein: CASRTGMTYEQYF. The CDR3 DNA follows: TGTGCCAGCAGGACAGGGATGACCTACGAGCAGTACTTC.

This clonotype has at least ten counts. The chain employs TRBV2 and TRBJ2-1; 11 bases match TRBD2. Per the germline V gene, CDR1 is SNHLY and CDR2 is FYNNEI. The CDR3 totals 16 residues. J gave up 4 bases and V 7 bases, and 9 bases lay outside the gene matches. CDR3 sequence reads: CASTAGTSGPYNEQFF. The CDR3 DNA reads as TGTGCCAGCACCGCCGGGACTAGCGGTCCATACAATGAGCAGTTCTTC.

The table lists this clonotype with many counts. This chain connects TRBV6-1 to TRBJ2-5; 7 bases are a match to TRBD2. The V segment lost 0 bases and the J segment 4 bases; nucleotides outside the gene matches: 5. There are 15 residues in the CDR3. Germline-derived CDR1 and CDR2 are MNHNS and SASEGT. The CDR3 nucleotides are TGTGCCAGCAGTGAAGCGCCCAGCGGGGCAGAGACCCAGTACTTC. It specifies CASSEAPSGAETQYF.

The gene calls are TRBV12-3 or TRBV12-4 and TRBJ2-5; D unclear. The length of the CDR3 is 13 residues. Trimming took off 3 bases at V and 7 bases at J, with 12 bases between the two ends. Written as DNA, the CDR3 is TGTGCCAGCAGTTTTGAGCAGATTGGGACCCAGTACTTC. It yields the protein CASSFEQIGTQYF.